Presented here are 28 T cell receptor beta chains from one specimen sequenced in a study of control samples from healthy donors and cancer patients. Profiling relied on immunoSEQ multiplex PCR, and the TCRdb table lists in-frame clones only, not all of them. The sample contains 110,000 to 150,000 clones, just under 95% of which appear only once. Specimen: blood. These receptors were obtained from a man aged 25 to 40 in good health.

This chain connects TRBV19 to TRBJ1-2; D not resolved. From germline, CDR1 is LNHDA and CDR2 SQIVND (reference sequence). The CDR3 extends over 14 amino acids. With 7 bases removed from V and 1 base from J, the gap between germline ends came to 13 bases. The CDR3 nucleotides read TGTGCCAGTACCCGGTGGGAAAATAACTATGGCTACACCTTC. It is translated as CASTRWENNYGYTF. The variable domain in full, completed from reference TRBV19 and TRBJ1-2, reads DGGITQSPKYLFRKEGQNVTLSCEQNLNHDAMYWYRQDPGQGLRLIYYSQIVNDFQKGDIAEGYSVSREKKESFPLTVTSAQKNPTAFYLCASTRWENNYGYTFGSGTRLTVV.

The rearrangement uses TRBV20-1 and TRBJ2-1, with D uncertain. The CDR3 loop spans 12 amino acids. The germline gives CDR1 DFQATT, CDR2 SNEGSKA (reference sequence). V shed 3 bases and J shed 10 bases, with 13 bases lying between them. The CDR3 is CSASPGPTEQFF. DNA for the CDR3: TGCAGTGCTAGTCCCGGCCCCACGGAGCAGTTCTTC.

The chain is built from TRBV18 and TRBJ1-1, with 7 bases matching TRBD1. The V segment lost 3 bases and the J segment 1 base; nucleotides outside the gene matches: 5. Germline V gene lookup returns CDR1 KGHSH and CDR2 LQKENI. This CDR3 spans 15 amino acids. The CDR3 bases are TGTGCCAGCTCACCTCTGACAGGGACGAACACTGAAGCTTTCTTT. Translating gives CASSPLTGTNTEAFF. The full variable domain, with the rest looked up from reference TRBV18 and TRBJ1-1, is NAGVMQNPRHLVRRRGQEARLRCSPMKGHSHVYWYRQLPEEGLKFMVYLQKENIIDESGMPKERFSAEFPKEGPSILRIQQVVRGDSAAYFCASSPLTGTNTEAFFGQGTRLTVV.

The genes are TRBV28 and TRBJ1-2; D is undetermined. Trimming cost V 3 bases and J 8 bases, with 13 bases left between them. From germline, CDR1 is MDHEN and CDR2 SYDVKM. This CDR3 contains 13 residues. In DNA form, the CDR3 reads TGTGCCAGCAGTTTTAGCAGGTGGCGGGGCTACACCTTC. It codes for CASSFSRWRGYTF.

J is TRBJ1-1 and V is TRBV7-2, with D perhaps matching TRBD1 (5 bases). Trimming removed 2 bases from V and 3 bases from J, with 10 bases in between. Germline assignment: CDR1 SGHTA and CDR2 FQGNSA. The CDR3 is 14 residues long. The CDR3 DNA is TGTGCCAGCAGCTTATACCAGGGAGACACTGAAGCTTTCTTT. It is translated as CASSLYQGDTEAFF. The complete variable domain, with remaining parts taken from reference TRBV7-2 and TRBJ1-1, reads GAGVSQSPSNKVTEKGKDVELRCDPISGHTALYWYRQSLGQGLEFLIYFQGNSAPDKSGLPSDRFSAERTGGSVSTLTIQRTQQEDSAVYLCASSLYQGDTEAFFGQGTRLTVV.

The chain links TRBV3-1 (or the pseudogene TRBV3-2) to TRBJ2-3, with D perhaps matching TRBD1 (6 bases). The V and J ends lost 0 bases and 6 bases respectively, with 13 bases between them. Germline V gene lookup returns CDR1 LGHDT and CDR2 YNNKEL (reference sequence). This CDR3 has 15 amino acids. The CDR3 protein is CASSQEWGRMDTQYF. Written as DNA, the CDR3 is TGTGCCAGCAGCCAAGAGTGGGGGCGCATGGATACGCAGTATTTT.

The V gene is TRBV28, the J gene TRBJ1-1; the D is unclear. Between the trimmed V and J ends, which lost 6 bases and 1 base, there was a span of 15 bases. CDR1 is MDHEN, CDR2 SYDVKM, per germline. This CDR3 comprises 15 residues. This CDR3 reads CASSPPGVSNTEAFF. CDR3 DNA: TGTGCCAGCAGCCCTCCTGGGGTATCGAACACTGAAGCTTTCTTT.

As to this clone: A junction boundary mismatches the germline segment, possibly from a read error. The rearrangement links TRBV7-7 to TRBJ2-1; the match to TRBD2 covers 9 bases. The CDR3 totals 15 residues. The germline V gene has CDR1 SSHAT and CDR2 FNYEAQ (reference sequence). The CDR3 DNA is TGTGCTAGCAGCTTGGCGGGAGGGCCCTACAATGAGCAGTTCTTC. It codes for CASSLAGGPYNEQFF.

The V call is TRBV5-1, the J call TRBJ1-2; D gene uncertain. The CDR3 contains 12 residues. Germline V gene sequence: CDR1 SGHRS, CDR2 YFSETQ. V gave up 6 bases and J gave up 6 bases, with 12 bases separating them. CDR3 nucleotide sequence: TGCGCCAGCACTTCGGCAGGAGATGGCTACACCTTC. It translates to CASTSAGDGYTF.

In its sample, this clone was seen once. CDR3 bases: TGTGCCAGCAGGTACGAACTAGCGGGCAACACCTACGAGCAGTACTTC. Translated, it gives CASRYELAGNTYEQYF. This chain connects TRBV6-5 to TRBJ2-7; 9 positions agree with TRBD2. In germline, CDR1 is MNHEY, CDR2 SVGAGI. The CDR3 extends over 16 amino acids. V lost 6 bases, J lost 2 bases, and 11 bases stayed unmatched.

V and J are TRBV5-6 and TRBJ2-3, with a weak D call TRBD2 (7 bases). Trimming pared 7 bases from V and 6 bases from J, leaving 21 bases between. Germline CDR1 reads SGHDT; CDR2 reads YYEEEE. The CDR3 is 15 amino acids. The CDR3 sequence: CASGRGGLAADTQYF. CDR3 bases: TGTGCCAGCGGAAGGGGGGGCCTAGCGGCGGATACGCAGTATTTT.

The rearrangement uses TRBV6-6 and TRBJ1-1; tentatively, D is TRBD1 (5 bases). V was trimmed by 7 bases and J by 1 base, leaving 16 bases between them. This CDR3 region has 15 residues. Germline-derived CDR1 and CDR2 are MNHNY and SVGAGI (reference sequence). CDR3 region: CASTYPGLPNTEAFF. CDR3 nucleotides: TGTGCCAGCACCTATCCGGGACTACCGAACACTGAAGCTTTCTTT.

This clone was observed once. The rearrangement uses TRBV27 and TRBJ2-7; TRBD1 matches 7 bases. Germline V CDR1 and CDR2: MNHEY, SMNVEV (reference sequence). The CDR3 runs 15 residues. After removal of 5 bases from V and 0 bases from J, the junction contained 7 bases not matched to a gene. The CDR3 nucleotides are TGTGCCAGCAGTGTCCCCGGGACAGCCTCCTACGAGCAGTACTTC. Its translation is CASSVPGTASYEQYF.

CDR3 in amino acids: CASSLGAPTYEQYF. The CDR3 DNA is TGTGCCAGCAGCTTAGGGGCACCAACCTACGAGCAGTACTTC. The chain carries TRBV7-2 and TRBJ2-7; no reliable D call. Germline CDR1 reads SGHTA; CDR2 reads FQGNSA. Trimming stripped 1 base from V and 2 bases from J, with 9 bases between. The CDR3 has 14 amino acids.

This clone was observed once. DNA for the CDR3: TGTGCCAGCTCACCACCGTTTATGAGATACACAGATACGCAGTATTTT. This sequence encodes CASSPPFMRYTDTQYF. This sequence joins TRBV18 and TRBJ2-3; D is unresolved. V was shortened by 0 bases and J by 2 bases, with 12 bases between the two germline ends. Looked up from germline, CDR1 is KGHSH and CDR2 is LQKENI. The CDR3 covers 16 residues.

This clone came up once. The chain links TRBV11-1 to TRBJ2-3; 7 nucleotides line up with TRBD2. With V trimmed by 1 base and J by 2 bases, 6 bases remained unmatched. The CDR3 consists of 16 residues. Germline V lookup: CDR1 SGHAT, CDR2 FQDESV (reference sequence). CDR3 residues: CASSLGASGYTDTQYF. CDR3 in DNA: TGTGCCAGCAGCTTAGGGGCTAGCGGTTACACAGATACGCAGTATTTT.

The genes are TRBV27 and TRBJ1-5; maybe TRBD1 (5 bases). The germline CDR1 and CDR2 sequences are MNHEY and SMNVEV (reference sequence). Trimming left V 4 bases short and J 3 bases short, with 16 bases between. This CDR3 comprises 16 residues. The CDR3 region is CASSSGGDGPNQPQHF. Here the CDR3 DNA reads TGTGCCAGCAGTTCTGGGGGGGACGGCCCCAATCAGCCCCAGCATTTT.

The V gene is TRBV19, the J gene TRBJ1-5; 7 positions match TRBD1. Looked up from germline, CDR1 is LNHDA and CDR2 is SQIVND (reference sequence). J gave up 0 bases and V 3 bases, and 11 bases lay outside the gene matches. The CDR3 is 18 amino acids. This CDR3 reads CASSITRDSKYSNQPQHF. The CDR3 DNA reads TGTGCCAGTAGTATTACGAGGGACAGTAAATATAGCAATCAGCCCCAGCATTTT.

The chain joins TRBV6-2 or TRBV6-3 to TRBJ2-5; the D gene is possibly TRBD1 (5 bases). Trimming removed 2 bases from V and 7 bases from J, with 8 bases in between. The germline V gene has CDR1 MNHEY and CDR2 SVGEGT. The length of the CDR3 is 12 residues. The CDR3 DNA reads as TGTGCCAGCAGTTACCGCCAGGGGACCCAGTACTTC. Translated: CASSYRQGTQYF.

The chain uses TRBV9 and TRBJ2-1, with 9 bases identical to TRBD1. The CDR3 sequence is 16 residues long. J gave up 7 bases and V 0 bases, and 8 bases lay outside the gene matches. Germline loops: CDR1 SGDLS, CDR2 YYNGEE. In DNA, the CDR3 is TGTGCCAGCAGCGTAGTATCTGGGACAGGGTTGAATGAGCAGTTCTTC. Protein sequence: CASSVVSGTGLNEQFF.

This chain uses TRBV18 with TRBJ2-1; the D call may be TRBD1 or TRBD2 (6 bases each). This CDR3 region has 16 residues. Trimming shortened V by 6 bases and J by 0 bases, and 15 bases separated the two germline ends. The germline gives CDR1 KGHSH, CDR2 LQKENI. CDR3 DNA: TGTGCCAGCTCCCCGGGGGCGGGAAGCTCCTACAATGAGCAGTTCTTC. Protein product: CASSPGAGSSYNEQFF.

The J gene is TRBJ2-5, the V gene TRBV2; D is undetermined. V gave up 3 bases and J gave up 5 bases, with 4 bases separating them. The CDR3 sequence is 11 residues long. Germline V gene lookup returns CDR1 SNHLY and CDR2 FYNNEI. CDR3 sequence: CASSDWETQYF. The CDR3 bases are TGTGCCAGCAGTGATTGGGAGACCCAGTACTTC.

This chain links TRBV27 with TRBJ2-3; D call uncertain. The V end lost 3 bases, the J end lost 0 bases, and 13 bases lay between the germline ends. CDR1 MNHEY and CDR2 SMNVEV come from the germline V gene (reference sequence). The CDR3 has 16 amino acids. The CDR3 sequence is CASSFRMFGSTDTQYF. CDR3 in DNA: TGTGCCAGCAGTTTTAGGATGTTTGGAAGCACAGATACGCAGTATTTT.

The chain combines TRBV2 with TRBJ1-4; D uncertain. In germline, CDR1 is SNHLY, CDR2 FYNNEI. V dropped 3 bases and J dropped 7 bases, with 9 bases sitting between them. The CDR3 is made up of 13 amino acids. The CDR3 DNA sequence: TGTGCCAGCAGTGATTATCGGGGTGAAAAACTGTTTTTT. Encoded protein: CASSDYRGEKLFF.

This chain uses TRBV7-9 with TRBJ1-2; no clear D. This CDR3 is 11 amino acids long. The germline gives CDR1 SEHNR, CDR2 FQNEAQ (reference sequence). V shed 1 base and J shed 8 bases, with 5 bases lying between them. CDR3 DNA: TGTGCCAGCAGCTTAGGACGAGGCTACACCTTC. Translated, it gives CASSLGRGYTF.

This chain links TRBV18 with TRBJ1-5; 7 positions agree with TRBD1. Germline CDR1 and CDR2: KGHSH and LQKENI. The CDR3 runs to 13 residues. The trim removed 5 bases at V and 4 bases at J, leaving 2 bases unmatched. CDR3 protein: CASSSGQNQPQHF. In DNA form, the CDR3 reads TGTGCCAGCTCATCGGGACAGAATCAGCCCCAGCATTTT.

The J gene is TRBJ2-1, the V gene TRBV6-1, with 8 bases aligning to TRBD2. Germline V lookup: CDR1 MNHNS, CDR2 SASEGT. J gave up 4 bases and V 0 bases, and 5 bases lay outside the gene matches. This CDR3 spans 16 amino acids. The CDR3 loop reads CASSEAAGTSYNEQFF. The CDR3 DNA follows: TGTGCCAGCAGTGAAGCGGCCGGGACTAGTTACAATGAGCAGTTCTTC.

V and J are TRBV19 and TRBJ2-7; D possibly uses TRBD1 or TRBD2 (7 bases each). Germline V gene lookup returns CDR1 LNHDA and CDR2 SQIVND (reference sequence). The V gene lost 4 bases and the J gene lost 7 bases, with 23 bases spanning the gap. This CDR3 has 16 residues. The CDR3 sequence is CASSTTGFPLGGEQYF. CDR3 nucleotides: TGTGCCAGTAGTACGACAGGGTTCCCCCTCGGGGGGGAGCAGTACTTC.